This T cell receptor beta chain was sequenced for a study of shared clonotypes between healthy human individuals. This CDR3 has 14 residues. Germline V gene lookup returns CDR1 SNHLY and CDR2 FYNNEI. V was cut by 8 bases and J by 0 bases, with 11 bases left in between. Donation came from healthy HIV-negative adults that had no recent acute infections or vaccinations. Assay: immunoSEQ multiplex PCR; the TCRdb copy retains only in-frame clones and omits some. The repertoire consists of 450,000 to 600,000 clones, with 60% to 85% occurring once and the leading ten covering 10% to 15%. This clonotype originated in a woman in her 40s in good health. Some clones in this sample may be carry-over from other donors' samples. Material: PBMCs. V usage is TRBV2 and J usage is TRBJ1-5; D is ambiguous. The CDR3 bases are TGTGCCAGCCAGTCCCCCGGTAGCAATCAGCCCCAGCATTTT. Translated, it gives CASQSPGSNQPQHF.